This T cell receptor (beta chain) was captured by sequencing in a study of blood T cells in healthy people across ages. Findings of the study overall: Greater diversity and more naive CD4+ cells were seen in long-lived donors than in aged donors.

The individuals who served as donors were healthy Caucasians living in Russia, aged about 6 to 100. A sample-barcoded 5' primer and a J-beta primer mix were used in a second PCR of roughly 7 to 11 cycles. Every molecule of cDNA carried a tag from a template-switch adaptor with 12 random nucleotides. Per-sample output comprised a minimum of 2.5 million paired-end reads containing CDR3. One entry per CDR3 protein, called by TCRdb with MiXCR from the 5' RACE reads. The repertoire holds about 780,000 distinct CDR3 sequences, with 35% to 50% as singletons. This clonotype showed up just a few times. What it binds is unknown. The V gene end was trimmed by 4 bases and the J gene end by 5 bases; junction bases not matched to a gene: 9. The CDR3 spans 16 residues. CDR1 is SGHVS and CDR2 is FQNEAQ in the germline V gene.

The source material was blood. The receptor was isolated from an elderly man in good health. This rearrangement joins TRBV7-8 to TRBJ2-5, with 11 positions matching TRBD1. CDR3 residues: CASSSGWTGGAETQYF. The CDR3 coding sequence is TGTGCCAGCAGCTCAGGATGGACAGGGGGCGCGGAGACCCAGTACTTC. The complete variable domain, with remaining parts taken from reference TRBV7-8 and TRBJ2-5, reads GAGVSQSPRYKVAKRGQDVALRCDPISGHVSLFWYQQALGQGPEFLTYFQNEAQLDKSGLPSDRFFAERPEGSVSTLKIQRTQQEDSAVYLCASSSGWTGGAETQYFGPGTRLLVL.